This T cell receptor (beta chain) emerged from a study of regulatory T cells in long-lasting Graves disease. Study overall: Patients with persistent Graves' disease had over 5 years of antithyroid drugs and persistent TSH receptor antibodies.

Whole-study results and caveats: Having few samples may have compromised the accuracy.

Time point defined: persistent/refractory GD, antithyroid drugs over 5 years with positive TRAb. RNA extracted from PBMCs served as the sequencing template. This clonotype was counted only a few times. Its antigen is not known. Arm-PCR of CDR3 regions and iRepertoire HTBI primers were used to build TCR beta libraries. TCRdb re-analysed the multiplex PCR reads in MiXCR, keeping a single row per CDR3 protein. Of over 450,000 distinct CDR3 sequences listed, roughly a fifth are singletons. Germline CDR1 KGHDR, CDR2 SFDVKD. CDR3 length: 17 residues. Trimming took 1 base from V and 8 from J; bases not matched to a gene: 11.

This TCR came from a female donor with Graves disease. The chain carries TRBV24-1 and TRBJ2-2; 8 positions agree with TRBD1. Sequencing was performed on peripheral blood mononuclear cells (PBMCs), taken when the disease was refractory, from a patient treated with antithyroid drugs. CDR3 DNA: TGTGCCACCAGTGATTTTGGATCGCAGGGGGCCGAGGGGGAGCTGTTTTTT. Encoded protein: CATSDFGSQGAEGELFF.